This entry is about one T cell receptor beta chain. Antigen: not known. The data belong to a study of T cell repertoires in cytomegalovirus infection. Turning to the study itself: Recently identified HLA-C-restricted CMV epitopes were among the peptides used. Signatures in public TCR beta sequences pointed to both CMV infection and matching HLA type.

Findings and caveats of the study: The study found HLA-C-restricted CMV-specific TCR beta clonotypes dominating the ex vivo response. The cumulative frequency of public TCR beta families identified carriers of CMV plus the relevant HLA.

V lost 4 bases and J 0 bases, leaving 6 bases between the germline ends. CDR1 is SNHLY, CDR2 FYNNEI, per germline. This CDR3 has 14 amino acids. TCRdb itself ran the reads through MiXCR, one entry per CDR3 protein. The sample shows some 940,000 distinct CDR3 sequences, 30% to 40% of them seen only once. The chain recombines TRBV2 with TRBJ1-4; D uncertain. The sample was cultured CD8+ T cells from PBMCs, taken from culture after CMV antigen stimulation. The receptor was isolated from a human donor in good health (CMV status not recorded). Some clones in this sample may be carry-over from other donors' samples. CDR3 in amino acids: CASSVHATNEKLFF. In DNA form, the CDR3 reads TGTGCCAGCAGTGTACATGCAACTAATGAAAAACTGTTTTTT.